Listed here is a single TCR beta chain. One junction end disagrees with the germline gene, perhaps due to a read error. This specimen comes from a study of technical replicates of blood from several donors. Measured with immunoSEQ multiplex PCR; TCRdb has only the in-frame clones, and not every one. The repertoire holds 75,000 to 90,000 clones, around 94% seen once, with approximately 0.25% in the top ten. The clonotype comes from a human donor in good health. Sequencing was done on a sample of T cells isolated from PBMCs.

The CDR3 region has the DNA TGTGCCAGCAGTCAGGGGCTTAGCAGACTCTTC. Translation: CASSQGLSRLF. The chain links TRBV6-1 to TRBJ1-2, with a weak D call TRBD1 (6 bases). The CDR3 covers 11 residues. The germline CDR1 and CDR2 sequences are MNHNS and SASEGT.